The sequence of this T cell receptor (beta chain) was determined in a study of blood T cell repertoires in COVID-19. Germline-derived CDR1 and CDR2 are SQVTM and ANQGSEA. Trimming cost V 6 bases and J 1 base; bases outside gene matches: 2. The CDR3 runs 13 residues. Repertoires were generated with immunoSEQ multiplex PCR, while TCRdb's copy carries only in-frame clones and drops some. The sample holds 200,000 to 250,000 clones, about 88% seen once. The origin of this receptor is a woman in her forties or fifties with COVID-19, enrolled during active disease. The sample comprised peripheral blood. The chain carries TRBV29-1 and TRBJ2-3; 9 bases fit TRBD1. The CDR3 region is CSVRQGGTDTQYF. The CDR3 bases are TGCAGCGTCAGACAGGGGGGCACAGATACGCAGTATTTT.